A selection of T cell receptor beta chains follows, all from one sample in a study of cytomegalovirus exposure and HLA in healthy donors. The assay was immunoSEQ multiplex PCR, and TCRdb's table has in-frame clones only and misses some. The data hold around 300,000 clones, with approximately 83% observed a single time. Sequencing was carried out using PBMCs. All receptors come from a woman under 30 in good health and CMV-seronegative. CDR3s include the opening cysteine and the closing phenylalanine or tryptophan. Each record gives: D gene, V gene, J gene, clone size, CDR3 DNA, CDR3 protein. The D gene is left open where the match is weak. For some rows the clone size is stated as once, few or many, or as a class when expanded; others skip it.

d_call: TRBD1
v_call: TRBV7-2
j_call: TRBJ2-7
clone_size: once
cdr3_nt: TGTGCCAGCAGCTTAGTTCAGGGGGAGTACGAGCAGTACTTC
cdr3_aa: CASSLVQGEYEQYF

d_call: TRBD1
v_call: TRBV5-8
j_call: TRBJ2-7
clone_size: NA
cdr3_nt: TGTGCCAGCAGCGTTCGACAGGGCCCCTACGAGCAGTACTTC
cdr3_aa: CASSVRQGPYEQYF

d_call: TRBD1
v_call: TRBV5-4
j_call: TRBJ2-5
clone_size: NA
cdr3_nt: TGTGCCAGCAGCTTGGTGGCGACAGGGGGCAGAGAGACCCAGTACTTC
cdr3_aa: CASSLVATGGRETQYF

d_call: TRBD2
v_call: TRBV25-1
j_call: TRBJ2-5
clone_size: NA
cdr3_nt: TGTGCCAGCAGTGCGGCGGGGGGGTACGAGACCCAGTACTTC
cdr3_aa: CASSAAGGYETQYF

d_call: NA
v_call: TRBV5-1
j_call: TRBJ2-3
clone_size: NA
cdr3_nt: TGCGCCAGCAGCGGGGGCCTAGGAGATACGCAGTATTTT
cdr3_aa: CASSGGLGDTQYF

d_call: NA
v_call: TRBV5-6
j_call: TRBJ1-2
clone_size: NA
cdr3_nt: TGTGCCAGCAGCCGCCAGGGAGGGGTCTATGGCTACACCTTC
cdr3_aa: CASSRQGGVYGYTF

d_call: TRBD2
v_call: TRBV18
j_call: TRBJ2-1
clone_size: NA
cdr3_nt: TGTGCCAGCTCACCAAGAAGCGGCCTAGCGGGATCCGTGCGGTTCTTC
cdr3_aa: CASSPRSGLAGSVRFF

d_call: NA
v_call: TRBV25-1
j_call: TRBJ1-4
clone_size: NA
cdr3_nt: TGTGCCAGCAGTGAAAGTTTAGCAACTAATGAAAAACTGTTTTTT
cdr3_aa: CASSESLATNEKLFF

d_call: TRBD1
v_call: TRBV18
j_call: TRBJ2-7
clone_size: NA
cdr3_nt: TGTGCCAGCTCACTAGGACAGGGGGCGGGTGAGCAGTACTTC
cdr3_aa: CASSLGQGAGEQYF

d_call: TRBD2
v_call: TRBV6-1
j_call: TRBJ2-7
clone_size: few
cdr3_nt: TGTGCCAGCAGGACCGGACTAGCGGGCGGCGAGCAGTACTTC
cdr3_aa: CASRTGLAGGEQYF

d_call: NA
v_call: TRBV14
j_call: TRBJ1-2
clone_size: medium-sized
cdr3_nt: TGTGCCAGCAGCCAAGTTCAGGGTTGGAACTATGGCTACACCTTC
cdr3_aa: CASSQVQGWNYGYTF

d_call: NA
v_call: TRBV9
j_call: TRBJ2-5
clone_size: NA
cdr3_nt: TGTGCCAGCAGCGTGCAGGGACAAGAGACCCAGTACTTC
cdr3_aa: CASSVQGQETQYF

d_call: NA
v_call: TRBV10-3
j_call: TRBJ1-5
clone_size: NA
cdr3_nt: TGTGCCATCAGTGAGGGGGCAAGCAATCAGCCCCAGCATTTT
cdr3_aa: CAISEGASNQPQHF

d_call: NA
v_call: TRBV5-1
j_call: TRBJ2-3
clone_size: NA
cdr3_nt: TGCGCCAGCTTAGGGACAACAGATACGCAGTATTTT
cdr3_aa: CASLGTTDTQYF

d_call: NA
v_call: TRBV19
j_call: TRBJ2-7
clone_size: NA
cdr3_nt: TGTGCCAGTAGGCCGGTGAGGGTCAGAACCTACGAGCAGTACTTC
cdr3_aa: CASRPVRVRTYEQYF

d_call: NA
v_call: TRBV27
j_call: TRBJ1-1
clone_size: NA
cdr3_nt: TGTGCCAGCAGTATGTCGCGGAAAACTGAAGCTTTCTTT
cdr3_aa: CASSMSRKTEAFF

d_call: TRBD2
v_call: TRBV4-1
j_call: TRBJ2-2
clone_size: NA
cdr3_nt: TGCGCCAGCAGCCTATCCCGGGGTAGCGGGACGTCAGCCGGGGAGCTGTTTTTT
cdr3_aa: CASSLSRGSGTSAGELFF

d_call: NA
v_call: TRBV5-6
j_call: TRBJ1-1
clone_size: once
cdr3_nt: TGTGCCAGCAGCGCAGGGGATTACACTGAAGCTTTCTTT
cdr3_aa: CASSAGDYTEAFF

d_call: NA
v_call: TRBV6-5
j_call: TRBJ2-7
clone_size: NA
cdr3_nt: TGTGCCAGCAGTTACTCGTCGTCCCCGGGCTACGAGCAGTACTTC
cdr3_aa: CASSYSSSPGYEQYF

d_call: NA
v_call: TRBV11-3
j_call: TRBJ2-3
clone_size: NA
cdr3_nt: TGTGCCAGCAGCCTAAGCACAGATACGCAGTATTTT
cdr3_aa: CASSLSTDTQYF

d_call: NA
v_call: TRBV4-2
j_call: TRBJ2-7
clone_size: NA
cdr3_nt: TGTGCCAGCAGCCAAGACCCGGGCCAGGGAGGTCACGAGCAGTACTTC
cdr3_aa: CASSQDPGQGGHEQYF

d_call: TRBD2
v_call: TRBV11-1
j_call: TRBJ2-7
clone_size: NA
cdr3_nt: TGTGCCAGCAGCACCGGACTAGCGGGGGGATCCTACGAGCAGTACTTC
cdr3_aa: CASSTGLAGGSYEQYF

d_call: NA
v_call: TRBV25-1
j_call: TRBJ1-2
clone_size: NA
cdr3_nt: TGTGCCAGCAGCCTTACTGACAGTTCTGGCTACACCTTC
cdr3_aa: CASSLTDSSGYTF

d_call: NA
v_call: TRBV6-1
j_call: TRBJ1-3
clone_size: few
cdr3_nt: TGTGCCAGCAGTGTTCTTCGACCAGGCTCTGGAAACACCATATATTTT
cdr3_aa: CASSVLRPGSGNTIYF

d_call: NA
v_call: TRBV5-6
j_call: TRBJ2-5
clone_size: NA
cdr3_nt: TGTGCCAGCAGCCCCCCGGACAGCCTCCAAGAGACCCAGTACTTC
cdr3_aa: CASSPPDSLQETQYF

d_call: NA
v_call: TRBV10-3
j_call: TRBJ2-7
clone_size: once
cdr3_nt: TGTGCCATCAGTGGTCACGGTGTTGGTCCCAACGAGCAGTACTTC
cdr3_aa: CAISGHGVGPNEQYF

d_call: TRBD2
v_call: TRBV7-9
j_call: TRBJ2-7
clone_size: NA
cdr3_nt: TGTGCCAGCAGAGGTGAAAGCGGGAGGGGTTACGAGCAGTACTTC
cdr3_aa: CASRGESGRGYEQYF

d_call: NA
v_call: TRBV5-4
j_call: TRBJ1-5
clone_size: once
cdr3_nt: TGTGCCAGCAGGCTCTGGGACAAGGGTTTCCGGATGACCTGCAATCAGCCCCAGCATTTT
cdr3_aa: CASRLWDKGFRMTCNQPQHF

d_call: NA
v_call: TRBV6-1
j_call: TRBJ2-7
clone_size: NA
cdr3_nt: TGTGCCAGCAGTGTGAGCTACGAGCAGTACTTC
cdr3_aa: CASSVSYEQYF

d_call: NA
v_call: TRBV6-5
j_call: TRBJ2-5
clone_size: NA
cdr3_nt: TGTGCCAGCAGTTCTTTTCAGGGTGACAGGGAGACCCAGTACTTC
cdr3_aa: CASSSFQGDRETQYF

d_call: NA
v_call: TRBV7-2
j_call: TRBJ2-6
clone_size: NA
cdr3_nt: TGTGCCAGCAGCTTGACAGATTCTGGGGCCAACGTCCTGACTTTC
cdr3_aa: CASSLTDSGANVLTF

d_call: NA
v_call: TRBV7-2
j_call: TRBJ2-3
clone_size: NA
cdr3_nt: TGTGCCAGCAGCAAACTAGATTCAGCAGATACGCAGTATTTT
cdr3_aa: CASSKLDSADTQYF

d_call: NA
v_call: TRBV29-1
j_call: TRBJ1-2
clone_size: NA
cdr3_nt: TGCAGCGTTGATCGACACCAGGGGAATGGTGGCTACACCTTC
cdr3_aa: CSVDRHQGNGGYTF

d_call: TRBD2
v_call: TRBV19
j_call: TRBJ2-7
clone_size: NA
cdr3_nt: TGTGCCAGTAGCCCGGGACTAGCGGGAGAATGGGAGCAGTACTTC
cdr3_aa: CASSPGLAGEWEQYF

d_call: TRBD1
v_call: TRBV30
j_call: TRBJ1-1
clone_size: NA
cdr3_nt: TGTGCCTGGAGACTCCCAGGGACAGGGGCTGAAGCTTTCTTT
cdr3_aa: CAWRLPGTGAEAFF

d_call: NA
v_call: TRBV7-9
j_call: TRBJ2-5
clone_size: NA
cdr3_nt: TGTGCCAGCAACCCAGGGTTCGCGGCGGAGACCCAGTACTTC
cdr3_aa: CASNPGFAAETQYF

d_call: NA
v_call: TRBV29-1
j_call: TRBJ1-1
clone_size: NA
cdr3_nt: TGCAGCGTTGGGAGGGGAGGGAACACTGAAGCTTTCTTT
cdr3_aa: CSVGRGGNTEAFF

d_call: NA
v_call: TRBV7-7
j_call: TRBJ2-2
clone_size: NA
cdr3_nt: TGTGCCAGCAGCCAAGACAATCTGAACACCGGGGAGCTGTTTTTT
cdr3_aa: CASSQDNLNTGELFF

d_call: TRBD1
v_call: TRBV18
j_call: TRBJ1-2
clone_size: few
cdr3_nt: TGTGCCAGCTCACCTGACCACAGGGGAAATGGCTACACCTTC
cdr3_aa: CASSPDHRGNGYTF

d_call: NA
v_call: TRBV7-6
j_call: TRBJ2-7
clone_size: NA
cdr3_nt: TGTGCCAGCAGCGTTGAGCGGGTCTACGAGCAGTACTTC
cdr3_aa: CASSVERVYEQYF

d_call: NA
v_call: TRBV5-6
j_call: TRBJ1-3
clone_size: once
cdr3_nt: TGTGCCAGCACCCCGAGGGGGTTGAGAAACACCATATATTTT
cdr3_aa: CASTPRGLRNTIYF

d_call: TRBD2
v_call: TRBV7-2
j_call: TRBJ2-7
clone_size: NA
cdr3_nt: TGTGCCAGCAGCTTAGAAGGGAGCGGGGGGCGCGAGCAGTACTTC
cdr3_aa: CASSLEGSGGREQYF

d_call: NA
v_call: TRBV2
j_call: TRBJ1-1
clone_size: NA
cdr3_nt: TGTGCCAGCAAAACAACAGGGGAAGCTTTCTTT
cdr3_aa: CASKTTGEAFF

d_call: TRBD2
v_call: TRBV6-1
j_call: TRBJ2-7
clone_size: NA
cdr3_nt: TGTGCCAGCAGTGGAATGCTAGCGGGCTCCTACGAGCAGTACTTC
cdr3_aa: CASSGMLAGSYEQYF

d_call: NA
v_call: TRBV27
j_call: TRBJ1-1
clone_size: NA
cdr3_nt: TGTGCCAGCAGTTCCATAATGGGGCGGAAGAACACTGAAGCTTTCTTT
cdr3_aa: CASSSIMGRKNTEAFF

d_call: NA
v_call: TRBV30
j_call: TRBJ1-1
clone_size: NA
cdr3_nt: TGTGCCTGGAGATACCACCCCCTGGGCAGGGTAAACACTGAAGCTTTCTTT
cdr3_aa: CAWRYHPLGRVNTEAFF

d_call: TRBD2
v_call: TRBV9
j_call: TRBJ2-7
clone_size: NA
cdr3_nt: TGTGCCAGCAGCCCCCGGACTAGAAACTCCTACGAGCAGTACTTC
cdr3_aa: CASSPRTRNSYEQYF

d_call: NA
v_call: TRBV29-1
j_call: TRBJ1-1
clone_size: NA
cdr3_nt: TGCAGCGTTGACAGGGGTTCCACTGAAGCTTTCTTT
cdr3_aa: CSVDRGSTEAFF

d_call: NA
v_call: TRBV2
j_call: TRBJ1-1
clone_size: NA
cdr3_nt: TGTGCCTCCCTGGGCAGTGGGAGGGGCACTGAAGCTTTCTTT
cdr3_aa: CASLGSGRGTEAFF

d_call: TRBD1
v_call: TRBV5-6
j_call: TRBJ2-7
clone_size: NA
cdr3_nt: TGTGCCAGCAGCAGGGGACAGAGCTCCTACGAGCAGTACTTC
cdr3_aa: CASSRGQSSYEQYF

d_call: NA
v_call: TRBV5-4
j_call: TRBJ1-4
clone_size: NA
cdr3_nt: TGTGCCAGCAGCTTGAGGGGTGGGATAGGTGAAAAACTGTTTTTT
cdr3_aa: CASSLRGGIGEKLFF

d_call: NA
v_call: TRBV7-9
j_call: TRBJ1-2
clone_size: NA
cdr3_nt: TGTGCCAGCAGCTTAGCCCAGGGTGGTGGCTACACCTTC
cdr3_aa: CASSLAQGGGYTF

d_call: NA
v_call: TRBV5-4
j_call: TRBJ2-2
clone_size: NA
cdr3_nt: TGTGCCAGCTCCCGGAACATACAGGGTATGAACACCGGGGAGCTGTTTTTT
cdr3_aa: CASSRNIQGMNTGELFF

d_call: NA
v_call: TRBV6-6
j_call: TRBJ2-1
clone_size: NA
cdr3_nt: TGTGCCAGCAGTGCACAGAAATCGGCTTACAATGAGCAGTTCTTC
cdr3_aa: CASSAQKSAYNEQFF

d_call: NA
v_call: TRBV6-5
j_call: TRBJ1-1
clone_size: NA
cdr3_nt: TGTGCCAGCAGTTTAACAGGTTCATCGAAAGCTTTCTTT
cdr3_aa: CASSLTGSSKAFF

d_call: TRBD1
v_call: TRBV6-5
j_call: TRBJ1-5
clone_size: NA
cdr3_nt: TGTGCCAGCAGTTATCGACAGGGGGCGCGGCAGCCCCAGCATTTT
cdr3_aa: CASSYRQGARQPQHF

d_call: TRBD2
v_call: TRBV7-9
j_call: TRBJ2-7
clone_size: few
cdr3_nt: TGTGCCAGCAGCGTCAGCGGGGGCCACGAGCAGTACTTC
cdr3_aa: CASSVSGGHEQYF

d_call: NA
v_call: TRBV4-3
j_call: TRBJ2-7
clone_size: NA
cdr3_nt: TGCGCCAGCAGCCAAGATGGAGGCACTTCCTACGAGCAGTACTTC
cdr3_aa: CASSQDGGTSYEQYF